A single sample is the source of the 10 T cell receptor beta chains below, sequenced in a study of T cells expressing NK-cell markers. TCRdb derives one entry per CDR3 protein from the 5' RACE reads, leaving out DNA. In total, the table holds about 390,000 distinct CDR3 sequences. Sequencing was carried out using blood T cells: a sorted CD56 or NKG2C T cell subset, CD4+ or CD8+ T cells, or bulk PBMC T cells (not recorded which). These receptors were obtained from a woman between 50 and 59 years old in good health.

This clonotype is called medium-sized based on its frequency. V gene TRBV4-1 combines with J gene TRBJ2-1. Germline CDR1 reads MGHRA; CDR2 reads YSYEKL. The CDR3 is made up of 15 amino acids. The CDR3 protein is CASSQSPMTGNEQFF.

The chain links TRBV24-1 to TRBJ2-7; TCRdb designates TRBD2, a call that cannot be tested without DNA. The CDR3 covers 17 residues. From germline, CDR1 is KGHDR and CDR2 SFDVKD. CDR3 sequence: CATSGLASGSQSYEQYF.

The chain carries TRBV29-1 and TRBJ1-1; the D call from TCRdb, TRBD1, cannot be confirmed without DNA. CDR3 length: 13 residues. The germline V gene has CDR1 SQVTM and CDR2 ANQGSEA. CDR3 amino acids: CSVETGWNTEAFF.

The gene calls are TRBV2 and TRBJ1-5; TCRdb reports TRBD1, a call that lacks DNA to check it against. This CDR3 comprises 14 residues. CDR1 and CDR2 (germline): SNHLY, FYNNEI. This CDR3 reads CASSVGRGNQPQHF.

V gene TRBV20-1 combines with J gene TRBJ2-3; lacking DNA, the TRBD1 call made by TCRdb goes unchecked. The CDR3 is made up of 15 amino acids. Germline CDR1 and CDR2: DFQATT and SNEGSKA (reference sequence). The CDR3 loop is CSAPQAAKGTDTQYF.

V gene TRBV12-3 or TRBV12-4 combines with J gene TRBJ1-3; TCRdb picks TRBD1, but there is no DNA to check that call. The CDR3 consists of 13 residues. CDR3 residues: CASTDRGKNTIYF.

This chain links TRBV2 with TRBJ2-1; lacking DNA, the TRBD1 call made by TCRdb goes unchecked. Looked up from germline, CDR1 is SNHLY and CDR2 is FYNNEI. This CDR3 has 19 residues. CDR3: CACIGRDRGPREGRYEQFF. Combining the CDR3 with reference TRBV2 and TRBJ2-1 gives the whole variable domain EPEVTQTPSHQVTQMGQEVILRCVPISNHLYFYWYRQILGQKVEFLVSFYNNEISEKSEIFDDQFSVERPDGSNFTLKIRSTKLEDSAMYFCACIGRDRGPREGRYEQFFGPGTRLTVL.

The chain combines TRBV12-3 or TRBV12-4 with TRBJ2-6. The CDR3 runs to 14 residues. The CDR3 here is CASRLSPGANVLTF.

J is TRBJ2-1 and V is TRBV5-1; TCRdb selects TRBD1, and the lack of DNA leaves this call unchecked. Germline CDR1 is SGHRS and CDR2 is YFSETQ. The CDR3 runs 17 residues. CDR3 loop: CASRDRPRGLMADEQFF.

This chain connects TRBV6-5 to TRBJ2-7; the TCRdb D gene call, TRBD1, has no DNA to confirm it. The germline V gene has CDR1 MNHEY and CDR2 SVGAGI. This CDR3 is 14 amino acids long. The CDR3 region is CASSGDGFSYEQYF.